The entry that follows covers one T cell receptor (beta chain) sequence. Only a few counts were recorded for this clone. Its specific antigen is unknown. Base qualities are not provided; no much larger clone lies one nucleotide away. The immunoSEQ Assay, a bias-controlled multiplex PCR, was used to amplify TCRbeta CDR3 regions from genomic DNA. For the original study's pipeline: Nucleated cell counts per sample were estimated from amplification of reference gene primers within the assay. To quantify the absolute abundance of each unique TCRbeta CDR3 rearrangement, sequence reads were collapsed and filtered. For each sample, productive Simpson clonality was calculated as the square root of Simpson's diversity index across productive rearrangements. TCRdb carries this immuneACCESS record with in-frame sequences only. Its versions omit some clonotypes, under half of them owing to an unresolved V gene in the studies checked, with the rest unexplained. The DNA was the basis for D and trimming; V, J and clone size are from that table. For this sample the table gives fewer than 60,000 clones, of which 84% were detected only once. 6.5% to 8% of the sample comes from the top ten.

Collaborating institutions collected whole blood in K2EDTA tubes following their own protocols. For TCRbeta analysis, collaborator samples were shipped as frozen whole blood, as isolated PBMCs, or as DNA extracted from either sample type. The data belong to a study of blood T cell repertoires in COVID-19 (dated by TCRdb to 2018 to 2020). In the study overall: Collaborator samples came from the United States, Italy and Spain and covered acute and convalescent phases of COVID-19. The material from the prospective study consisted of cDNA or gDNA derived from T cells, B-cell-depleted T cells, or PBMCs. Deeply sampled blood TCRbeta repertoires from subjects exposed to, actively infected with, or recovered from COVID-19 were included in the dataset. The repertoires were made available in a free public database intended to serve as a resource for research on the immune response to SARS-CoV-2. Samples came from the ongoing ImmuneRACE study (first 160 participants) plus 1,254 subjects from 6 global collaborators. A de-identified subject ID, COVID-19 status, age in years and sex were almost always included in the sample metadata. Where available, HLA class I and class II types were taken from metadata supplied by the sample provider and were not determined by assay-based typing.

From cysteine to phenylalanine, the CDR3 is 13 amino acids long. Solely the CDR3 DNA is kept, with 39 bases framed from the first base. CDR1 MDHEN and CDR2 SYDVKM are derived from the germline V gene. V and J lose 2 bases and 5 bases, and a span of 9 bases separates them. The full study reports these points: Clinical and demographic metadata were provided uncurated, with the amount varying by source and participant.

The receptor comes from a human donor in a cohort sampled during active COVID-19. The chain is assembled from TRBV28 and TRBJ2-5, with the D gene call left open. The specimen sequenced was peripheral blood. The nucleotide sequence reads as follows: TGTGCCAGCAGTTTAAGGCTAGTGGAGACCCAGTACTTC. It specifies CASSLRLVETQYF.